Below, 29 T cell receptor beta chains from the same sample are listed, as sequenced in a study of shared clonotypes between healthy human individuals. Sequencing used immunoSEQ multiplex PCR; TCRdb keeps in-frame clones, though not all of them. The data contain some 1 million clones, under 80% of them singletons. The sample taken for sequencing was memory CD4+ T cells sorted from blood. Indicated subset: CD45RA-negative fraction. The receptors originated from a man aged 18 to 30 in good health.

This clone occurred once. The chain couples TRBV4-1 to TRBJ1-2; 9 bases match TRBD1. The CDR3 length is 15 residues. The germline CDR1 and CDR2 sequences are MGHRA and YSYEKL. J lost 9 bases, V lost 1 base, and 9 bases had no gene match. CDR3 in amino acids: CASSQAIMGQGSYTF. CDR3 DNA: TGCGCCAGCAGCCAAGCCATTATGGGACAGGGAAGCTACACCTTC.

This clone was picked up a small number of times. The J gene is TRBJ2-3, the V gene TRBV7-2, with 8 nucleotides matching TRBD2. V gave up 8 bases and J gave up 4 bases; unmatched junction bases: 11. Germline assignment: CDR1 SGHTA and CDR2 FQGNSA. The CDR3 is 15 amino acids. DNA of the CDR3: TGTGCCAGCGCCGGTGGCGGGAGGAGAGCAGATACGCAGTATTTT. It encodes CASAGGGRRADTQYF.

This chain joins TRBV13 and TRBJ2-5; TRBD2 aligns across 9 bases. The V gene end was trimmed by 2 bases and the J gene end by 1 base; junction bases not matched to a gene: 5. The CDR3 totals 16 residues. From germline, CDR1 is PRHDT and CDR2 FYEKMQ (reference sequence). The CDR3 sequence is CASSLSVRGGQETQYF. In DNA, the CDR3 is TGTGCCAGCAGCTTATCTGTGCGGGGGGGCCAAGAGACCCAGTACTTC.

The rearrangement uses TRBV7-2 and TRBJ2-1; TRBD2 matches 11 bases. V lost 6 bases and J lost 10; bases outside the gene matches: 14. Germline V CDR1 and CDR2: SGHTA, FQGNSA. CDR3 length equals 16 residues. CDR3 residues: CASRLGKTSGVGEQFF. CDR3 DNA sequence: TGTGCCAGCAGACTCGGGAAGACTAGCGGGGTTGGGGAGCAGTTCTTC.

The rearrangement uses TRBV7-2 and TRBJ1-3; D is ambiguous. The CDR3 extends over 12 amino acids. Germline-derived CDR1 and CDR2 are SGHTA and FQGNSA. V dropped 10 bases and J dropped 5 bases, with 12 bases sitting between them. The CDR3 sequence is CATGSPRNTIYF. The CDR3 region has the DNA TGTGCCACCGGAAGCCCACGAAACACCATATATTTT.

Details on this clone: Other DNA sequences within the sample encode an identical CDR3. The chain recombines TRBV5-1 with TRBJ2-7, with D uncertain. Germline V CDR1 and CDR2: SGHRS, YFSETQ. Trimming pared 0 bases from V and 4 bases from J, leaving 11 bases between. There are 14 residues in the CDR3. The CDR3 here is CASSLVPGAYEQYF. DNA for the CDR3: TGCGCCAGCAGCTTGGTGCCAGGAGCGTACGAGCAGTACTTC.

The chain joins TRBV4-3 to TRBJ2-1, with unresolved D. The CDR3 is 16 amino acids. CDR1 and CDR2 (germline): LGHNA, YSLEER. Trimming removed 0 bases at V and 6 bases at J, with 15 bases between. CDR3 DNA: TGCGCCAGCAGCCAAGATATTGGTGTGCCCTCCAATGAGCAGTTCTTC. Translation gives CASSQDIGVPSNEQFF.

This clone turned up a few times. CDR3 in amino acids: CASSQDTSGYEQYF. In DNA, the CDR3 is TGCGCCAGCAGCCAAGATACTAGCGGATACGAGCAGTACTTC. The V gene is TRBV4-3, the J gene TRBJ2-7, with 8 bases lining up with TRBD2. V lost 0 bases and J lost 4; bases outside the gene matches: 2. The germline gives CDR1 LGHNA, CDR2 YSLEER. There are 14 residues in the CDR3.

This clone was counted only a few times. This chain links TRBV30 with TRBJ1-5; perhaps TRBD1 as D (5 bases). The CDR3 is 14 residues long. V lost 4 bases and J 9 bases, leaving 19 bases between the germline ends. Germline loops: CDR1 GTSNPN, CDR2 SVGIG (reference sequence). CDR3 bases: TGTGCCTGGACCCCAGCGCAGGGCCAGGGGCCCCAGCATTTT. It translates to CAWTPAQGQGPQHF.

The chain employs TRBV10-3 and TRBJ2-1; a weak D match, TRBD1 (6 bases). V shed 1 base and J shed 0 bases, with 16 bases lying between them. The V gene's germline CDR1 is ENHRY and CDR2 SYGVKD. The CDR3 runs to 18 residues. In nucleotides, the CDR3 is TGTGCCATCAGTGAGTTGAACAGGGAAAGGGGCTCCTACAATGAGCAGTTCTTC. Its translation is CAISELNRERGSYNEQFF.

The genes are TRBV5-4 and TRBJ1-1; TRBD1 aligns across 8 bases. With V trimmed by 4 bases and J by 3 bases, 8 bases remained unmatched. CDR1 and CDR2 (germline): SGHNT, YYREEE (reference sequence). This CDR3 has 15 amino acids. The CDR3, as DNA: TGTGCCAGCAGCGCGGACAGGGCGGGAGACACTGAAGCTTTCTTT. Translated: CASSADRAGDTEAFF.

The J gene is TRBJ2-1, the V gene TRBV5-6; D ambiguous. The CDR3 has 15 residues. Germline V gene lookup returns CDR1 SGHDT and CDR2 YYEEEE. Trimming shortened V by 3 bases and J by 3 bases, and 13 bases separated the two germline ends. CDR3 bases: TGTGCCAGCAGCTCATCTAGTTGGGGCTACAATGAGCAGTTCTTC. Residues: CASSSSSWGYNEQFF.

The chain has TRBV5-4 and TRBJ2-7, with TRBD1 matching over 10 bases. V shed 1 base and J 7 bases; nucleotides not matched to a gene: 11. The CDR3 consists of 16 residues. Germline CDR1 reads SGHNT; CDR2 reads YYREEE (reference sequence). The CDR3 loop is CASSLKKTGGAGEQYF. The CDR3 DNA reads TGTGCCAGCAGCTTGAAGAAGACAGGGGGCGCGGGAGAGCAGTACTTC.

This chain connects TRBV6-1 to TRBJ1-2; D is unclear. Germline lookup yields CDR1 MNHNS and CDR2 SASEGT. Trimming stripped 2 bases from V and 8 bases from J, with 12 bases between. There are 13 residues in the CDR3. CDR3 sequence: CASSELGPGGYTF. CDR3 nucleotides: TGTGCCAGCAGTGAACTAGGGCCCGGGGGCTACACCTTC.

The chain carries TRBV11-3 and TRBJ2-4, with D hard to call. This CDR3 comprises 14 residues. V lost 5 bases to trimming and J lost 0 bases, with 8 bases between them. Germline lookup yields CDR1 SGHNT and CDR2 YENEEA. CDR3 loop: CASSLSEAKNIQYF. The CDR3 coding sequence is TGTGCCAGCAGCCTGAGTGAAGCCAAAAACATTCAGTACTTC.

The chain joins TRBV5-6 to TRBJ2-1, with D possibly being TRBD1 (6 bases). CDR1 is SGHDT and CDR2 is YYEEEE in the germline V gene. CDR3 length equals 12 residues. The germline V and J ends were trimmed by 5 bases and 9 bases, with 12 bases remaining between them. CDR3 coding DNA: TGTGCCAGCAGTTTACAGGGTCTTGAGCAGTTCTTC. This sequence encodes CASSLQGLEQFF.

V gene TRBV4-1 combines with J gene TRBJ1-2; perhaps TRBD1 as D (6 bases). Per the germline V gene, CDR1 is MGHRA and CDR2 is YSYEKL. V lost 0 bases and J 6 bases, leaving 20 bases between the germline ends. The CDR3 totals 17 residues. CDR3: CASSQDQTGRLGDGYTF. The CDR3 coding sequence is TGCGCCAGCAGCCAAGACCAGACAGGCCGCTTGGGCGATGGCTACACCTTC.

This clone was recorded a few times. V is TRBV14 and J is TRBJ1-6; no firm D call. V dropped 0 bases and J dropped 5 bases, with 5 bases sitting between them. The CDR3 totals 14 residues. Germline V gene sequence: CDR1 SGHDN, CDR2 FVKESK. The CDR3 is CASSQEPDNSPLHF. CDR3 DNA: TGTGCCAGCAGCCAAGAGCCAGATAATTCACCCCTCCACTTT.

The chain couples TRBV9 to TRBJ2-5; possibly TRBD1 for D (6 bases). Looked up from germline, CDR1 is SGDLS and CDR2 is YYNGEE. Trimming pared 4 bases from V and 4 bases from J, leaving 17 bases between. This CDR3 comprises 15 residues. CDR3 loop: CASSPTPQGLETQYF. The CDR3 coding sequence is TGTGCCAGCAGCCCAACCCCCCAGGGGCTAGAGACCCAGTACTTC. Full variable domain (missing parts from reference TRBV9 and TRBJ2-5): DSGVTQTPKHLITATGQRVTLRCSPRSGDLSVYWYQQSLDQGLQFLIQYYNGEERAKGNILERFSAQQFPDLHSELNLSSLELGDSALYFCASSPTPQGLETQYFGPGTRLLVL.

The genes are TRBV27 and TRBJ1-2, with D perhaps TRBD1 (6 bases). Germline V CDR1 and CDR2: MNHEY, SMNVEV (reference sequence). This CDR3 region has 14 residues. Written as DNA, the CDR3 is TGTGTCGTTCGTGCAGGGGAAGCTAACTATGGCTACACCTTC. This encodes CVVRAGEANYGYTF.

The V gene is TRBV5-4, the J gene TRBJ1-6, with TRBD1 matching 8 bases. Per germline, CDR1 SGHNT and CDR2 YYREEE (reference sequence). This CDR3 has 15 amino acids. J lost 11 bases, V lost 3 bases, and 10 bases had no gene match. CDR3 sequence reads: CASSSQTGVNAPLHF. CDR3 sequence (DNA): TGTGCCAGCAGCTCCCAGACAGGGGTAAACGCACCCCTCCACTTT.

The CDR3 is CASSSPFRRTNEKLFF. CDR3 nucleotide sequence: TGTGCCAGCAGTTCCCCGTTTAGAAGAACTAATGAAAAACTGTTTTTT. The chain uses TRBV2 and TRBJ1-4; D is unclear. This CDR3 has 16 amino acids. V lost 5 bases and J lost 1, with 14 bases in between. Germline loops: CDR1 SNHLY, CDR2 FYNNEI. Full variable domain (missing parts from reference TRBV2 and TRBJ1-4): EPEVTQTPSHQVTQMGQEVILRCVPISNHLYFYWYRQILGQKVEFLVSFYNNEISEKSEIFDDQFSVERPDGSNFTLKIRSTKLEDSAMYFCASSSPFRRTNEKLFFGSGTQLSVL.

Comment on this clone: Being one base from a much bigger clone, this may be a read error. Additional DNA sequences in this sample encode the identical CDR3. The chain employs TRBV6-5 and TRBJ1-2; maybe TRBD1 (5 bases). Between the trimmed V and J ends, which lost 4 bases and 2 bases, there was a span of 8 bases. This CDR3 is built from 13 residues. The germline V gene encodes CDR1 MNHEY and CDR2 SVGAGI. CDR3 DNA: TGTGCCAGCAGTTCAACAGGAAACTATGGCTACACCTTC. Translating gives CASSSTGNYGYTF.

The chain carries TRBV6-1 and TRBJ1-2; D gene uncertain. CDR3 length: 13 residues. Germline values: CDR1 MNHNS, CDR2 SASEGT. V was pared by 6 bases and J by 3 bases, with 11 bases between. The CDR3 spells CASSELGHYGYTF. CDR3 coding DNA: TGTGCCAGCAGCGAACTTGGGCACTATGGCTACACCTTC.

The chain is built from TRBV11-2 and TRBJ2-7; TRBD2 is a possible D gene (5 bases). With 5 bases removed from V and 3 bases from J, the gap between germline ends came to 17 bases. The CDR3 is 15 amino acids. Germline values: CDR1 SGHAT, CDR2 FQNNGV. This CDR3 reads CASSPPSTLLYEQYF. The CDR3 DNA follows: TGTGCCAGCAGCCCCCCTAGCACTCTACTCTACGAGCAGTACTTC.

The V gene is TRBV30, the J gene TRBJ2-1; D ambiguous. The CDR3 spans 11 residues. The V gene lost 2 bases and the J gene lost 6 bases, with 5 bases spanning the gap. CDR1 is GTSNPN, CDR2 SVGIG, per germline (reference sequence). The CDR3 spells CAWSSSNEQFF. The CDR3 DNA sequence: TGTGCCTGGAGTTCTTCCAATGAGCAGTTCTTC.

V and J are TRBV5-1 and TRBJ2-1; 7 bases agree with TRBD2. J was trimmed by 7 bases and V by 6 bases; bases with no gene match: 7. This CDR3 region has 13 residues. Per germline, CDR1 SGHRS and CDR2 YFSETQ. The CDR3 DNA is TGCGCCAGCATTGGACTAGACGGTAATGAGCAGTTCTTC. It specifies CASIGLDGNEQFF.

Note on this clone: Other DNA sequences from this sample encode an identical CDR3 as well. The chain has TRBV5-1 and TRBJ1-1, with 7 bases aligning to TRBD1. The CDR3 contains 14 residues. CDR1 is SGHRS, CDR2 YFSETQ, per germline. V shed 0 bases, J shed 5 bases, and the junction held 4 bases outside the gene matches. CDR3 sequence (DNA): TGCGCCAGCAGCTTGGCCCCAGGGGGAACTGAAGCTTTCTTT. This codes for CASSLAPGGTEAFF. Drawing the rest from reference TRBV5-1 and TRBJ1-1, the complete variable domain is KAGVTQTPRYLIKTRGQQVTLSCSPISGHRSVSWYQQTPGQGLQFLFEYFSETQRNKGNFPGRFSGRQFSNSRSEMNVSTLELGDSALYLCASSLAPGGTEAFFGQGTRLTVV.

V gene TRBV5-5 combines with J gene TRBJ2-3; 13 bases map to TRBD2. The CDR3 is 18 amino acids. Germline V lookup: CDR1 SGHKS, CDR2 YYEKEE (reference sequence). V trimming: 6 bases; J trimming: 7 bases; junction bases outside the gene matches: 17. The CDR3 nucleotides are TGTGCCAGCACCCGTACCATTACTAGCGGGGGGGCCAGGAATACGCAGTATTTT. It encodes CASTRTITSGGARNTQYF.